Below are 29 T cell receptor beta chains sequenced from a single sample in a study of blood T cell repertoires in COVID-19. The assay was immunoSEQ multiplex PCR, and TCRdb's table has in-frame clones only and misses some. The repertoire holds about 160,000 clones, with over 65% as singletons. Sequencing used PBMCs or T cells enriched from blood (not recorded which). The receptors derive from a woman aged 45 to 65 who had recovered from COVID-19.

This chain uses TRBV25-1 with TRBJ1-1, with unresolved D. The germline V gene has CDR1 MGHDK and CDR2 SYGVNS. V lost 7 bases, J lost 1 base, and 10 bases lay in between. The CDR3 is made up of 13 amino acids. In DNA, the CDR3 is TGTGCCAGCACCCTTGGCGGGAACACTGAAGCTTTCTTT. As protein: CASTLGGNTEAFF.

V gene TRBV6-5 combines with J gene TRBJ2-1; 9 bases match TRBD1. With V trimmed by 8 bases and J by 4 bases, 6 bases remained unmatched. The germline V gene encodes CDR1 MNHEY and CDR2 SVGAGI. The CDR3 runs 14 residues. CDR3 in DNA: TGTGCCAGCGAGTCCGGGACAGGGTACAATGAGCAGTTCTTC. Translating gives CASESGTGYNEQFF.

The chain employs TRBV12-5 and TRBJ2-1; TRBD2 matches 11 bases. This CDR3 region has 16 residues. The germline gives CDR1 LGHNT, CDR2 FRNRAP. Trimming cost V 3 bases and J 0 bases; bases outside gene matches: 1. The CDR3 region is CASGLLAGDSYNEQFF. The CDR3 DNA follows: TGTGCTAGTGGTTTACTAGCGGGAGACTCCTACAATGAGCAGTTCTTC. The complete variable domain, with remaining parts taken from reference TRBV12-5 and TRBJ2-1, reads DARVTQTPRHKVTEMGQEVTMRCQPILGHNTVFWYRQTMMQGLELLAYFRNRAPLDDSGMPKDRFSAEMPDATLATLKIQPSEPRDSAVYFCASGLLAGDSYNEQFFGPGTRLTVL.

This sequence joins TRBV19 and TRBJ2-3; possible D gene TRBD1, 5 bases. Between the trimmed V and J ends, which lost 8 bases and 0 bases, there was a span of 12 bases. CDR3 length equals 14 residues. The V gene's germline CDR1 is LNHDA and CDR2 SQIVND (reference sequence). The CDR3 DNA reads TGTGCCAGTTCAACAGGTCCTAGCACAGATACGCAGTATTTT. Its protein is CASSTGPSTDTQYF. Looking up the rest from reference TRBV19 and TRBJ2-3 gives the full variable domain: DGGITQSPKYLFRKEGQNVTLSCEQNLNHDAMYWYRQDPGQGLRLIYYSQIVNDFQKGDIAEGYSVSREKKESFPLTVTSAQKNPTAFYLCASSTGPSTDTQYFGPGTRLTVL.

V gene TRBV4-2 combines with J gene TRBJ2-3, with 9 bases identical to TRBD2. Germline CDR1 reads LGHNA; CDR2 reads YNFKEQ. V dropped 0 bases and J dropped 5; count of bases not matched to a gene: 9. This CDR3 contains 17 residues. Here the CDR3 DNA reads TGTGCCAGCAGCCAAGATACAGGCGGGGGGGCTTTAGATACGCAGTATTTT. Protein: CASSQDTGGGALDTQYF.

Concerning this clone: Within the sample, other DNA sequences also encode this same CDR3. The chain uses TRBV12-3 or TRBV12-4 and TRBJ2-2; 9 nucleotides agree with TRBD1. CDR3 size: 13 residues. V shed 5 bases, J shed 6 bases, and the junction held 1 base outside the gene matches. The CDR3 spells CASSRTGAGELFF. Here the CDR3 DNA reads TGTGCCAGCAGTCGGACAGGGGCCGGGGAGCTGTTTTTT.

CDR3 in amino acids: CASSYTGLFSPQHF. CDR3 DNA: TGTGCCAGCAGTTACACAGGGCTTTTCTCTCCCCAGCATTTT. V gene TRBV6-2 or TRBV6-3 combines with J gene TRBJ1-5, with D maybe TRBD1 (6 bases). CDR3 size: 14 residues. Germline V gene lookup returns CDR1 MNHEY and CDR2 SVGEGT. V was shortened by 2 bases and J by 10 bases, with 15 bases between the two germline ends.

The CDR3 protein is CAWSPQGAEAFF. The DNA for the CDR3 is TGTGCCTGGAGTCCTCAAGGGGCTGAAGCTTTCTTT. The rearrangement links TRBV30 to TRBJ1-1, with a weak D call TRBD1 (5 bases). Germline assignment: CDR1 GTSNPN and CDR2 SVGIG (reference sequence). V lost 2 bases to trimming and J lost 6 bases, with 10 bases between them. This CDR3 has 12 residues.

This chain links TRBV9 with TRBJ1-2; D possibly corresponds to TRBD1 (5 bases). Germline CDR1 is SGDLS and CDR2 is YYNGEE. The V and J ends lost 3 bases and 4 bases respectively, with 16 bases between them. CDR3 length equals 15 residues. The DNA for the CDR3 is TGTGCCAGCAGCGCCTCCGACAGCTTATCCTATGGCTACACCTTC. Translating gives CASSASDSLSYGYTF.

This chain connects TRBV7-9 to TRBJ2-3, with D hard to call. CDR1 is SEHNR and CDR2 is FQNEAQ in the germline V gene (reference sequence). V was clipped by 5 bases and J by 10 bases, with 10 bases between them. The CDR3 spans 11 residues. CDR3 sequence: CASSPLPSQYF. The CDR3, as DNA: TGTGCCAGCAGCCCACTTCCATCGCAGTATTTT.

The rearrangement links TRBV5-8 to TRBJ1-1; perhaps TRBD1 as D (6 bases). This CDR3 region has 14 residues. The V gene's germline CDR1 is SGHTS and CDR2 YDEGEE. Trimming cost V 6 bases and J 1 base, with 13 bases left between them. The CDR3 sequence is CASKPSDRNTEAFF. The CDR3 nucleotides are TGTGCCAGCAAACCTTCGGACAGGAACACTGAAGCTTTCTTT.

V gene TRBV6-5 combines with J gene TRBJ1-4; weak D call: TRBD1 (5 bases). Trimming removed 0 bases at V and 7 bases at J, with 12 bases between. Germline V CDR1 and CDR2: MNHEY, SVGAGI. CDR3 size: 15 residues. The CDR3 nucleotides read TGTGCCAGCAGTTACTCCCAGGGAGGGAGTGAAAAACTGTTTTTT. This gives the protein CASSYSQGGSEKLFF.

A single count supports this clone. The chain recombines TRBV12-5 with TRBJ2-2; 9 bases are shared with TRBD2. Germline V gene lookup returns CDR1 LGHNT and CDR2 FRNRAP. This CDR3 region has 15 residues. Germline trimming cut 6 bases from V and 0 bases from J; bases unmatched to any gene: 2. Here the CDR3 reads CASGAGGPNTGELFF. CDR3 DNA sequence: TGTGCTAGTGGGGCGGGAGGGCCGAACACCGGGGAGCTGTTTTTT.

The J gene is TRBJ1-1, the V gene TRBV11-3, with TRBD1 matching over 7 bases. Trimming cost V 5 bases and J 8 bases; bases outside gene matches: 5. CDR1 and CDR2 (germline): SGHNT, YENEEA. This CDR3 has 12 amino acids. The CDR3 coding sequence is TGTGCCAGCAGCCTAGGGACAGCCGAAGCTTTCTTT. Translation gives CASSLGTAEAFF.

The genes are TRBV5-1 and TRBJ1-5; TRBD1 might be the D (5 bases). The length of the CDR3 is 15 residues. CDR1 SGHRS and CDR2 YFSETQ come from the germline V gene. Trimming stripped 4 bases from V and 1 base from J, with 12 bases between. In DNA, the CDR3 is TGCGCCAGCAGCCCCTCGGGGGGGAGCAATCAGCCCCAGCATTTT. Amino acid sequence: CASSPSGGSNQPQHF.

Here the CDR3 reads CASKDRGKTEAFF. CDR3 bases: TGTGCCAGCAAGGACAGGGGGAAAACTGAAGCTTTCTTT. The V call is TRBV27, the J call TRBJ1-1, with TRBD1 identical over 10 bases. The CDR3 covers 13 residues. V shed 7 bases, J shed 5 bases, and the junction held 4 bases outside the gene matches. Germline V gene sequence: CDR1 MNHEY, CDR2 SMNVEV (reference sequence).

This clone was detected only once. The CDR3 loop is CASSVGEGQPQHF. The CDR3 DNA is TGTGCCAGCAGCGTAGGGGAGGGCCAGCCCCAGCATTTT. The chain joins TRBV9 to TRBJ1-5; D call uncertain. Germline loops: CDR1 SGDLS, CDR2 YYNGEE. The CDR3 has 13 amino acids. V lost 0 bases and J lost 7, with 8 bases in between.

J is TRBJ2-1 and V is TRBV30; D is unresolved. Germline lookup yields CDR1 GTSNPN and CDR2 SVGIG (reference sequence). Deletions cut 3 bases from V and 15 bases from J, with 9 bases between. CDR3 length: 9 residues. The CDR3 nucleotides read TGTGCCTGGAGAAGCAGAGGGTTCTTC. It translates to CAWRSRGFF.

This clone has only a few counts. The V gene is TRBV7-9, the J gene TRBJ1-6; D might be TRBD1 (5 bases). V shed 1 base and J shed 2 bases, with 6 bases lying between them. The V gene's germline CDR1 is SEHNR and CDR2 FQNEAQ (reference sequence). This CDR3 has 15 amino acids. This CDR3 reads CASSLGQTYNSPLHF. The CDR3 region has the DNA TGTGCCAGCAGCTTAGGACAGACCTATAATTCACCCCTCCACTTT. Looking up the rest from reference TRBV7-9 and TRBJ1-6 gives the full variable domain: DTGVSQNPRHKITKRGQNVTFRCDPISEHNRLYWYRQTLGQGPEFLTYFQNEAQLEKSRLLSDRFSAERPKGSFSTLEIQRTEQGDSAMYLCASSLGQTYNSPLHFGNGTRLTVT.

The V call is TRBV19, the J call TRBJ2-5; D possibly corresponds to TRBD1 (5 bases). Trimming left V 3 bases short and J 3 bases short, with 8 bases between. The germline V gene has CDR1 LNHDA and CDR2 SQIVND (reference sequence). CDR3 length: 13 residues. DNA for the CDR3: TGTGCCAGTAGTATCAGGGCGGAAGAGACCCAGTACTTC. It is translated as CASSIRAEETQYF.

The rearrangement uses TRBV5-1 and TRBJ1-4, with no clear D. Germline CDR1 SGHRS, CDR2 YFSETQ. The germline V and J ends were trimmed by 4 bases and 4 bases, with 17 bases remaining between them. The CDR3 runs to 16 residues. CDR3 bases: TGCGCCAGCAGCGTTTCCAAAAGACTTAATAATGAAAAACTGTTTTTT. Translation gives CASSVSKRLNNEKLFF.

This rearrangement joins TRBV7-9 to TRBJ1-2; D gene uncertain. V shed 3 bases and J shed 9 bases, with 11 bases lying between them. This CDR3 comprises 12 residues. Germline CDR1 and CDR2: SEHNR and FQNEAQ (reference sequence). The CDR3 DNA reads TGTGCCAGCAGCTTTCGGGGTTTGTGCTACACCTTC. It is translated as CASSFRGLCYTF.

This sequence joins TRBV5-6 and TRBJ1-2; maybe TRBD1 (5 bases). CDR3 size: 16 residues. The V and J ends lost 0 bases and 0 bases respectively, with 12 bases between them. The germline CDR1 and CDR2 sequences are SGHDT and YYEEEE. For the CDR3, the DNA is TGTGCCAGCAGCTTGGCTCCAGGGTTAGCTAACTATGGCTACACCTTC. Protein: CASSLAPGLANYGYTF.

The gene calls are TRBV27 and TRBJ1-6; TRBD1 matches at 9 bases. Germline V gives CDR1 MNHEY, CDR2 SMNVEV (reference sequence). The CDR3 extends over 15 amino acids. V was pared by 6 bases and J by 7 bases, with 7 bases of the junction left unmatched. The CDR3 coding sequence is TGTGCCAGCAGCTCGGACAGGGGCCCAAATTCACCCCTCCACTTT. Protein product: CASSSDRGPNSPLHF.

The V and J genes are TRBV27 and TRBJ2-7, with D unclear. Germline CDR1 reads MNHEY; CDR2 reads SMNVEV (reference sequence). The CDR3 runs to 11 residues. The V gene lost 8 bases and the J gene lost 3 bases, with 8 bases spanning the gap. CDR3 sequence (DNA): TGTGCCAGCCCCCCCCACTACGAGCAGTACGTC. Amino acid sequence: CASPPHYEQYV.

V and J are TRBV2 and TRBJ2-1, with D maybe TRBD2 (6 bases). This CDR3 has 14 amino acids. Germline V lookup: CDR1 SNHLY, CDR2 FYNNEI. Trimming shortened V by 3 bases and J by 5 bases, and 11 bases separated the two germline ends. CDR3 coding DNA: TGTGCCAGCAGTGATGAGCGGAGGGACAATGAGCAGTTCTTC. Protein product: CASSDERRDNEQFF.

The chain employs TRBV12-3 or TRBV12-4 and TRBJ2-1, with unresolved D. CDR3 length: 13 amino acids. The V gene lost 7 bases and the J gene lost 10 bases, with 17 bases spanning the gap. CDR3 in amino acids: CASTTDKPHEQFF. The CDR3 DNA sequence: TGTGCCAGCACCACTGACAAGCCCCACGAGCAGTTCTTC.

The rearrangement joins TRBV21-1 to TRBJ1-5; the DNA was not used to check the table's D call, TRBD1. TRBV21-1 is recorded as a pseudogene. The CDR3 spans 17 residues. The CDR3 coding sequence is TGTGCCAGCACCAAGTCCTCAGGGGTGAGAAGCAATCAGCCCCAGCATTTT. It encodes CASTKSSGVRSNQPQHF.

The V and J genes are TRBV24-1 and TRBJ1-2; D is ambiguous. The germline gives CDR1 KGHDR, CDR2 SFDVKD. V was clipped by 0 bases and J by 7 bases, with 5 bases between them. This CDR3 comprises 12 residues. CDR3 in DNA: TGTGCCACCAGTGATTTGCGGTCTGGCTACACCTTC. Protein sequence: CATSDLRSGYTF.